What follows are 9 T cell receptor beta chains derived from one specimen sequenced in a study of blood T cell repertoires in COVID-19. TCRdb keeps only in-frame clones here, not all; method: immunoSEQ multiplex PCR. The sample includes approximately 25,000 clones, roughly 80% of them seen just once. Sequences were obtained from peripheral blood. The source of these receptors is a woman older than 75 with acute or convalescent COVID-19.

V is TRBV7-3 and J is TRBJ2-1, with 8 bases matching TRBD1. V dropped 1 base and J dropped 2; count of bases not matched to a gene: 4. CDR3 length: 16 amino acids. Germline V gene sequence: CDR1 SGHTA, CDR2 FQGTGA. The CDR3 DNA follows: TGTGCCAGCAGCTTAATGGACAGGGCTCCCTACAATGAGCAGTTCTTC. This encodes CASSLMDRAPYNEQFF.

This clone was seen once. The chain has TRBV5-1 and TRBJ2-7, with D perhaps matching TRBD2 (5 bases). Trimming left V 4 bases short and J 7 bases short, with 15 bases between. Germline CDR1 is SGHRS and CDR2 is YFSETQ. This CDR3 is 13 amino acids long. The CDR3 spells CASSGDGVGEQYF. The CDR3 DNA sequence: TGCGCCAGCAGCGGCGACGGGGTGGGGGAGCAGTACTTC.

V and J are TRBV6-5 and TRBJ2-3, with 7 bases identical to TRBD2. V dropped 6 bases and J dropped 3; count of bases not matched to a gene: 9. There are 15 residues in the CDR3. Per germline, CDR1 MNHEY and CDR2 SVGAGI. Here the CDR3 reads CASRLGLAATDTQYF. The CDR3 region has the DNA TGTGCCAGCAGACTGGGGCTAGCGGCAACAGATACGCAGTATTTT.

This chain connects TRBV7-9 to TRBJ2-2; D perhaps matches TRBD1 (5 bases). V shed 2 bases and J shed 0 bases, with 7 bases lying between them. CDR1 is SEHNR and CDR2 is FQNEAQ in the germline V gene (reference sequence). The CDR3 extends over 15 amino acids. DNA of the CDR3: TGTGCCAGCAGCTTAAGGGGCGCGAACACCGGGGAGCTGTTTTTT. Translating it yields CASSLRGANTGELFF.

The chain is built from TRBV2 and TRBJ1-1; D uncertain. The CDR3 is 15 residues long. V was trimmed by 5 bases and J by 2 bases, leaving 15 bases between them. Germline V lookup: CDR1 SNHLY, CDR2 FYNNEI. The CDR3 region is CASSSSEVFNTEAFF. CDR3 DNA sequence: TGTGCCAGCAGTTCTTCAGAGGTGTTTAACACTGAAGCTTTCTTT.

About this clone: A read error may produce the germline difference seen at one junction end. The CDR3 reads CSVEDSSSYNEQFF. In nucleotides, the CDR3 is TGCAGCGTCGAAGACTCTAGCTCCTACAATGAGCAGTTCTTC. The chain has TRBV29-1 and TRBJ2-1; D is undetermined. The CDR3 is 14 amino acids. The germline CDR1 and CDR2 sequences are SQVTM and ANQGSEA.

The J gene is TRBJ2-7, the V gene TRBV7-2; tentative D call: TRBD2 (5 bases). This CDR3 is built from 15 residues. V lost 1 base, J lost 5 bases, and 15 bases lay in between. Germline assignment: CDR1 SGHTA and CDR2 FQGNSA. The DNA for the CDR3 is TGTGCCAGCAGCTTAGGACCGGGAAGGACTGACGAGCAGTACTTC. This translates into CASSLGPGRTDEQYF.

This clone was seen only a few times. This rearrangement joins TRBV4-1 to TRBJ1-3, with D unresolved. The germline V and J ends were trimmed by 0 bases and 4 bases, with 10 bases remaining between them. Germline CDR1 MGHRA, CDR2 YSYEKL. This CDR3 comprises 15 residues. CDR3 sequence: CASSQDRYEGNTIYF. Here the CDR3 DNA reads TGCGCCAGCAGCCAAGACCGGTATGAGGGAAACACCATATATTTT.

The chain links TRBV5-1 to TRBJ1-1; 7 positions match TRBD1. V shed 1 base, J shed 7 bases, and the junction held 7 bases outside the gene matches. Germline lookup yields CDR1 SGHRS and CDR2 YFSETQ. This CDR3 has 14 amino acids. CDR3 sequence: CASSLQGGSVEAFF. CDR3 nucleotides: TGCGCCAGCAGCTTGCAAGGGGGCAGTGTTGAAGCTTTCTTT.